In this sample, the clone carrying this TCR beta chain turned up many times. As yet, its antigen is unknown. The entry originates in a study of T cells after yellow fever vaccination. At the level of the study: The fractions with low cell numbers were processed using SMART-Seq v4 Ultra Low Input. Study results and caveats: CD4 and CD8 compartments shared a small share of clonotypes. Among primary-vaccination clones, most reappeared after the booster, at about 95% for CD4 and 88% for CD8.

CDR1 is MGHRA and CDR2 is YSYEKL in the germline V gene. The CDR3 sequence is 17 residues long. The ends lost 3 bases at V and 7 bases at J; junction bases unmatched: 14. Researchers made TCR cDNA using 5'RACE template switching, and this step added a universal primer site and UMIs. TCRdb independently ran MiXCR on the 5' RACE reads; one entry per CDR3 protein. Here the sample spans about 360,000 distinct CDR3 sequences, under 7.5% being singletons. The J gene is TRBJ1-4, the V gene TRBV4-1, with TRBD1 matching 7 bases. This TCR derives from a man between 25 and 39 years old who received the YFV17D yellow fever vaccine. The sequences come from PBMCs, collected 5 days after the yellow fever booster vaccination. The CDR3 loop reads CASSQNGGRQGREKLFF. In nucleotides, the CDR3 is TGCGCCAGCAGCCAGAATGGGGGGAGACAGGGACGTGAAAAACTGTTTTTT.